The 16 T cell receptor beta chains in this list originate from one sample, sequenced in a study of cytomegalovirus exposure and HLA in healthy donors. Researchers ran the PCR with 60 Vbeta and 13 Jbeta primers. Libraries were prepared by immunoSEQ multiplex PCR; TCRdb keeps only in-frame clonotypes and omits some of them. Here the sample spans about 35,000 clones, 80% being singletons. Material: PBMCs. The receptor source for this set is a male donor in good health and CMV-seronegative.

This rearrangement joins TRBV7-9 to TRBJ1-1, with D unclear. V lost 3 bases to trimming and J lost 10 bases, with 12 bases between them. This CDR3 region has 12 residues. Germline V gene sequence: CDR1 SEHNR, CDR2 FQNEAQ (reference sequence). CDR3 DNA sequence: TGTGCCAGCAGCTTTGAGGTTGAGGCAGCTTTCTTT. It translates to CASSFEVEAAFF.

This rearrangement joins TRBV6-1 to TRBJ2-1; D might be TRBD1 (6 bases). V lost 4 bases and J lost 5, with 24 bases in between. The germline CDR1 and CDR2 sequences are MNHNS and SASEGT. This CDR3 has 18 amino acids. The CDR3 coding sequence is TGTGCCAGCAGTGCAGCAGGCCCCGGGACACTTCGCCACAATGAGCAGTTCTTC. This codes for CASSAAGPGTLRHNEQFF.

This chain joins TRBV6-5 and TRBJ1-2; no clear D gene. The germline CDR1 and CDR2 sequences are MNHEY and SVGAGI. Trimming left V 5 bases short and J 8 bases short, with 21 bases between. The CDR3 runs to 15 residues. CDR3 DNA: TGTGCCAGCAGTCCCCAGATGAACCCGTCTTGGGGCTACACCTTC. This gives the protein CASSPQMNPSWGYTF.

V is TRBV10-3 and J is TRBJ2-3, with 8 bases that match TRBD2. The CDR3 runs 16 residues. Trimming removed 6 bases from V and 0 bases from J; junction bases left unmatched: 8. Looked up from germline, CDR1 is ENHRY and CDR2 is SYGVKD. CDR3 sequence reads: CAISPGGGKSTDTQYF. DNA for the CDR3: TGTGCCATCAGCCCCGGGGGGGGAAAAAGCACAGATACGCAGTATTTT.

CDR3 bases: TGCAGCGTGGTTGGACAGAACACTGAAGCTTTCTTT. It translates to CSVVGQNTEAFF. The chain employs TRBV29-1 and TRBJ1-1; tentative D call: TRBD1 (5 bases). V was cut by 6 bases and J by 1 base, with 9 bases left in between. This CDR3 comprises 12 residues. Germline V gene sequence: CDR1 SQVTM, CDR2 ANQGSEA.

This CDR3 is CASSEYAGSTEAFF. The CDR3 DNA reads as TGTGCCAGCAGTGAATATGCAGGGTCCACTGAAGCTTTCTTT. The rearrangement joins TRBV25-1 to TRBJ1-1, with a tentative D call TRBD1 (5 bases). V was clipped by 0 bases and J by 4 bases, with 9 bases between them. The CDR3 sequence is 14 residues long. From germline, CDR1 is MGHDK and CDR2 SYGVNS.

Within the sample, this clone is medium-sized (0.01 to 0.1%). CDR3 protein: CASSTSGGIQAFF. In DNA, the CDR3 is TGTGCCAGCAGTACCAGTGGGGGGATACAAGCTTTCTTT. The chain employs TRBV25-1 and TRBJ1-1, with D possibly TRBD1 on 5 matching bases. This CDR3 region has 13 residues. The germline V and J ends were trimmed by 5 bases and 9 bases, with 16 bases remaining between them. Looked up from germline, CDR1 is MGHDK and CDR2 is SYGVNS. Supplemented by reference TRBV25-1 and TRBJ1-1, the full variable domain reads EADIYQTPRYLVIGTGKKITLECSQTMGHDKMYWYQQDPGMELHLIHYSYGVNSTEKGDLSSESTVSRIRTEHFPLTLESARPSHTSQYLCASSTSGGIQAFFGQGTRLTVV.

The chain couples TRBV11-3 to TRBJ2-1; 7 nucleotides match TRBD2. Germline assignment: CDR1 SGHNT and CDR2 YENEEA. V lost 5 bases, J lost 6 bases, and 7 bases stayed unmatched. CDR3 length: 14 amino acids. The CDR3 bases are TGTGCCAGCAGCGCCCCAGGACTAGTCAATGAGCAGTTCTTC. This codes for CASSAPGLVNEQFF.

This sequence joins TRBV19 and TRBJ2-7; 8 nucleotides align to TRBD1. Germline V CDR1 and CDR2: LNHDA, SQIVND (reference sequence). CDR3 length: 13 amino acids. With V trimmed by 8 bases and J by 2 bases, 5 bases remained unmatched. This chain's CDR3 is CASRDRSTYEQYF. CDR3 nucleotide sequence: TGTGCCAGTCGGGACAGGTCGACCTACGAGCAGTACTTC.

This clone was observed a few times. The gene calls are TRBV6-1 and TRBJ1-5; D ambiguous. Germline assignment: CDR1 MNHNS and CDR2 SASEGT. There are 15 residues in the CDR3. Trimming removed 6 bases at V and 5 bases at J, with 17 bases between. CDR3 amino acids: CASSYSPSLDQPQHF. DNA of the CDR3: TGTGCCAGCAGCTACAGCCCCTCCCTCGATCAGCCCCAGCATTTT.

The rearrangement joins TRBV5-1 to TRBJ2-7; a weak D match, TRBD1 (6 bases). Trimming took 4 bases from V and 6 from J, leaving 14 bases between them. Germline CDR1 and CDR2: SGHRS and YFSETQ. This CDR3 contains 13 residues. The CDR3: CASSITDSGEQYF. The DNA for the CDR3 is TGCGCCAGCAGCATAACGGACAGCGGCGAGCAGTACTTC.

The gene calls are TRBV27 and TRBJ1-5, with TRBD1 identical over 9 bases. Germline lookup yields CDR1 MNHEY and CDR2 SMNVEV (reference sequence). The CDR3 sequence is 13 residues long. Trimming at V came to 5 bases and at J to 5 bases, leaving 1 base not matched to a gene. CDR3 amino acids: CASSGTGYQPQHF. Here the CDR3 DNA reads TGTGCCAGCAGTGGGACAGGGTATCAGCCCCAGCATTTT.

The V and J genes are TRBV2 and TRBJ1-5, with D unclear. The CDR3 covers 13 residues. Between the trimmed V and J ends, which lost 4 bases and 1 base, there was a span of 5 bases. The V gene's germline CDR1 is SNHLY and CDR2 FYNNEI. The CDR3 DNA sequence: TGTGCCAGCAGTGTGGAGAGCAATCAGCCCCAGCATTTT. Its protein product is CASSVESNQPQHF.

The CDR3 sequence: CASSSPMRGDYGYTF. The CDR3 coding sequence is TGTGCCAGCAGTTCCCCAATGCGGGGTGACTATGGCTACACCTTC. V and J are TRBV28 and TRBJ1-2, with D uncertain. Trimming cost V 4 bases and J 3 bases, with 15 bases left between them. CDR1 and CDR2 from the germline V gene are MDHEN and SYDVKM. This CDR3 spans 15 amino acids.

V and J are TRBV6-1 and TRBJ1-6, with D perhaps matching TRBD1 (6 bases). Germline V lookup: CDR1 MNHNS, CDR2 SASEGT. The length of the CDR3 is 14 residues. V lost 4 bases to trimming and J lost 10 bases, with 14 bases between them. CDR3 nucleotides: TGTGCCAGCAGTGTCCACAGGGATGGATCACCCCTCCACTTT. Translated: CASSVHRDGSPLHF.

This clone was observed a single time. J is TRBJ1-1 and V is TRBV5-1; 10 positions agree with TRBD1. This CDR3 has 15 residues. CDR1 and CDR2 (germline): SGHRS, YFSETQ. J gave up 5 bases and V 4 bases, and 8 bases lay outside the gene matches. The CDR3 reads CASSNRQGAGTEAFF. In DNA form, the CDR3 reads TGCGCCAGCAGCAACCGACAGGGGGCAGGAACTGAAGCTTTCTTT.